The clone carrying this T cell receptor beta chain was counted once. Its matching antigen is unknown. The data were produced by immunoSEQ multiplex PCR, yet TCRdb's version contains in-frame clones alone and is incomplete. The sample lists under 2.5 million clones, under 95% occurring once. These data are taken from a study of shared clonotypes between healthy human individuals. Study-wide points: Of the naive CD4 clonotypes, approximately 5% were shared across several donors.

CDR1 is SGHAT, CDR2 FQNNGV, per germline. The V gene lost 7 bases and the J gene lost 3 bases, with 16 bases spanning the gap. This CDR3 region has 14 residues. J is TRBJ2-7 and V is TRBV11-2; D could derive from TRBD1 or TRBD2 (5 bases each). The sequenced material came from naive CD4+ T cells from PBMCs. Subset specified: CD45RA+ positively selected. The receptor comes from a man aged 18-30 years in good health. Some clones in this sample may be carry-over from other donors' samples. The CDR3 loop reads CASTPGPYHYEQYF. The CDR3 coding sequence is TGTGCCAGCACGCCGGGACCCTATCACTACGAGCAGTACTTC. Variable domain in full (rest from reference TRBV11-2 and TRBJ2-7): EAGVAQSPRYKIIEKRQSVAFWCNPISGHATLYWYQQILGQGPKLLIQFQNNGVVDDSQLPKDRFSAERLKGVDSTLKIQPAKLEDSAVYLCASTPGPYHYEQYFGPGTRLTVT.